This TCR beta chain emerged from a study of shared clonotypes between healthy human individuals. Notes on the study in general: It was only blood that was sampled, and tissue repertoires likely differ.

Details on this clone: Antigen: not known.

CDR3 length: 15 amino acids. The junction had 10 bases not matched to a gene; V was cut back by 9 bases and J by 0 bases. From germline, CDR1 is SNHLY and CDR2 FYNNEI. Sequencing used immunoSEQ multiplex PCR; TCRdb keeps in-frame clones, though not all of them. The repertoire holds approximately 500,000 clones, roughly 79% seen once, with 12% in the top ten. Healthy HIV-negative adults with no recent acute infections or vaccinations were recruited as donors. Sequenced: PBMCs. The TCR was taken from a woman aged 40 to 50 in good health. Some clones in this sample may be carry-over from other donors' samples. This chain links TRBV2 with TRBJ2-5; 7 bases are a match to TRBD2. This CDR3 is CASHRTRSDQETQYF. The DNA of the CDR3 is TGTGCCAGTCACCGGACTAGGTCAGACCAAGAGACCCAGTACTTC. The full variable domain, rest sourced from reference TRBV2 and TRBJ2-5, is EPEVTQTPSHQVTQMGQEVILRCVPISNHLYFYWYRQILGQKVEFLVSFYNNEISEKSEIFDDQFSVERPDGSNFTLKIRSTKLEDSAMYFCASHRTRSDQETQYFGPGTRLLVL.